This T cell receptor (beta chain) was identified in a study of blood T cell repertoires in COVID-19. Only in-frame clones appear in the TCRdb table, and some are missing; sequencing was by immunoSEQ multiplex PCR. Among 75,000 to 95,000 clones listed, around 88% were seen once. Trimming took 0 bases from V and 4 from J; bases not matched to a gene: 10. The CDR3 sequence is 17 residues long. The V gene's germline CDR1 is MGHRA and CDR2 YSYEKL. The J gene is TRBJ2-3, the V gene TRBV4-1; 7 nucleotides agree with TRBD2. The receptor was isolated from a woman aged 55 to 70 with COVID-19, enrolled during active disease. Sequencing was carried out using peripheral blood. CDR3 sequence (DNA): TGCGCCAGCAGCCAAGATAGGTCACTGGGGGGGGCAGATACGCAGTATTTT. As protein: CASSQDRSLGGADTQYF.